One T cell receptor beta chain is described in this entry. What this receptor recognizes is not known. No much larger clone exists at a distance of one base, and base qualities are not known. This specimen comes from a study of TIL therapy for anti-PD-1-resistant metastatic lung cancer (dated by TCRdb to the early 2020s). Study-wide context: Tumors were harvested before any PD-1/PD-L1 blockade; patients then received nivolumab, and those progressing received lymphodepletion, expanded TIL infusion and IL-2. T cell receptor beta sequencing of tumor and peripheral blood was used to follow clonotypes across the tumor, the expanded TIL product and serial blood samples. The cohort was predominantly lung adenocarcinoma, with several EGFR-mutant and two ALK-rearranged tumors, and half of patients were current or former smokers. A median non-synonymous tumor mutation burden of roughly 1.4 mutations per megabase was determined across the cohort by whole-exome sequencing. A median age of 54 years (range about 35-75) and a median tumor PD-L1 proportion score of approximately 6.1% were recorded among enrolled patients.

The time point label, as the study defines it: pre-treatment sample, taken before nivolumab and TIL therapy. Between late 2017 and early 2020, a dual-center phase I trial enrolled adults who had stage 4 NSCLC. The samples were obtained from a phase I trial that was single-arm and open-label and tested tumor-infiltrating lymphocyte therapy combined with nivolumab in advanced non-small cell lung cancer. Blood mononuclear cells from EDTA tubes were isolated by Ficoll gradient, snap-frozen as pellets, and DNA was extracted with a Qiagen mini-prep kit. Broader findings and caveats from the paper: Infused TIL clonotypes partially replaced the baseline peripheral repertoire then decayed over months, with no apparent association between persistence and response. Because the cohort was highly selected, with more treatment-naive, never-smoker and oncogene-addicted patients than is typical, generalizability is limited. The study protocol defined all tumor marker inferences as exploratory.

CDR3 length: 14 amino acids, cysteine to phenylalanine. The DNA shown is the 42-base CDR3, in frame from base 1. From the germline V gene (reference sequence), CDR1 is SEHNR and CDR2 is FQNEAQ. Relative to germline, V is 3 bases shorter and J is 6 bases shorter, with 12 bases between their ends. The immunoSEQ v3 hsTCRB kit was used to amplify TCR beta CDR3 regions from genomic DNA through bias-controlled multiplex PCR. TCR libraries were sequenced on an Illumina NextSeq 500 to about 2 million read pairs for survey level or roughly 4.5-6.5 million for deep level. Concerning the study's data processing: Clonality was reported by immunoSEQ Analyzer software, which also assigned V, D and J genes and filtered out non-productive sequences. To compare repertoires between infused TIL and blood, productive Simpson clonality was used along with the Morisita overlap index of productive TRB rearrangements. Absolute clonotype counts in blood were estimated by multiplying the lymphocyte count by the CD3+ fraction and by the productive frequency of the clone. Drawn from immuneACCESS, this table holds only the in-frame rearrangements with V and J called that TCRdb kept. Clones are partly lost; checked studies trace under half to an unresolved V gene and leave the rest unexplained. The V and J calls and clone size are taken from that table; D and trimming were inferred from the DNA. In this sample the table shows about 46,000 clones, 80% to 90% of which occur a single time. The top ten constitute about 5% of the sample.

The material was blood, obtained at baseline. The sequence is built from TRBV7-9 and TRBJ2-1; the D call could be TRBD1 or TRBD2, with each sharing 5 bases. The sequence derives from a person between 30 and 80 years old with non-small cell lung cancer. The nucleotide sequence is TGTGCCAGCAGCTTCATTTCAGGGACCAATGAGCAGTTCTTC. Translated, it gives CASSFISGTNEQFF.